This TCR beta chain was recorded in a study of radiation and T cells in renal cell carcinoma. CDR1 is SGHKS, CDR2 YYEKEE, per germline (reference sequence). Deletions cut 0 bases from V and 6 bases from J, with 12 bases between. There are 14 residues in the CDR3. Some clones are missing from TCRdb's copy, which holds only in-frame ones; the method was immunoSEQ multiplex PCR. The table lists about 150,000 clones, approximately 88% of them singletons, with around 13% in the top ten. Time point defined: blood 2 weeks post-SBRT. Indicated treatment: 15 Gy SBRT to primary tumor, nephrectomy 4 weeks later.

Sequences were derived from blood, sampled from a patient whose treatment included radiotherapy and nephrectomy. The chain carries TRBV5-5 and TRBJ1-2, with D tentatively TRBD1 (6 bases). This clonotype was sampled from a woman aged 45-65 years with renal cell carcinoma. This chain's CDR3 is CASSLGPGEDGYTF. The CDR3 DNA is TGTGCCAGCAGCTTGGGGCCAGGGGAAGATGGCTACACCTTC.